What follows describes a single TCR beta chain. The target antigen is unknown. The sample belongs to a study of T cells in Graves' hyperthyroidism and ophthalmopathy. As for the study in general: Upon initial diagnosis and before any treatment, peripheral blood was collected. Whole-study results and caveats: In blood, most of the thyroid clonotypes expanded above 0.001 were also present.

Together with thyroid ultrasound, orbital computed tomography, serum thyroxine and TRAb, clinical symptoms were used for diagnoses. Germline trimming cut 5 bases from V and 6 bases from J; bases unmatched to any gene: 6. The CDR3 is 14 residues long. The V gene's germline CDR1 is DFQATT and CDR2 SNEGSKA (reference sequence). RNA transcripts provided the source from which TCR beta CDR3 regions were amplified. The primer set for the first-round RT-PCR of the TCR CDR3 was HTBI. TCRdb re-analysed the multiplex PCR reads in MiXCR, keeping a single row per CDR3 protein. The data hold around 500,000 distinct CDR3 sequences, with roughly 14% observed a single time.

The source material was blood. The rearrangement joins TRBV20-1 to TRBJ2-3, with 12 nucleotides matching TRBD2. The clonotype was recovered from a woman between 18 and 30 years old with Graves' hyperthyroidism. CDR3 DNA sequence: TGCAGTGCTGCCCGGACTAGCGGGACCGATACGCAGTATTTT. This translates into CSAARTSGTDTQYF.